The rows below give T cell receptor beta chains drawn from one sample of a study of lymphopenia after photon versus proton radiotherapy. The table came from immunoSEQ multiplex PCR; TCRdb's copy has only in-frame clones and leaves some out. The table records tens of thousands of clones, about 87% of them present only once. Here the sequenced sample was peripheral blood, taken from a patient treated with proton-based radiotherapy. The receptors were gathered from a woman aged 70-85 years with pancreatic cancer. Each CDR3 is given with its conserved first and last residue. D genes are given only for firm matches. Only some rows state a clone size, as once, few, many or a class for expanded clones.

clone size	V gene	J gene	D gene	CDR3 protein	CDR3 DNA
-	TRBV4-2	TRBJ2-1	TRBD2	CASSQVIGTSGNEQFF	TGTGCCAGCAGCCAAGTTATAGGCACTAGCGGCAATGAGCAGTTCTTC
-	TRBV5-6	TRBJ2-1	-	CASSTGPETYNEQFF	TGTGCCAGCAGCACGGGACCGGAAACCTACAATGAGCAGTTCTTC
-	TRBV19	TRBJ2-1	-	CASRGVAASYNEQFF	TGTGCCAGTAGGGGGGTAGCGGCGTCCTACAATGAGCAGTTCTTC
-	TRBV5-1	TRBJ1-1	TRBD1	CASTNPGQGTEAFF	TGCGCCAGCACCAATCCGGGACAGGGGACTGAAGCTTTCTTT
-	TRBV7-9	TRBJ1-3	-	CASSRLVETRQVSGNTIYF	TGTGCCAGCAGCCGACTTGTCGAAACCCGTCAAGTCTCTGGAAACACCATATATTTT
few	TRBV28	TRBJ2-7	-	CASSLIQNEQYF	TGTGCCAGCAGTTTGATCCAGAACGAGCAGTACTTC
-	TRBV28	TRBJ2-7	-	CASSLADLSYEQYF	TGTGCCAGCAGTTTAGCGGACTTATCCTACGAGCAGTACTTC
few	TRBV5-1	TRBJ2-1	TRBD1	CASVVGVGQVNNEQFF	TGCGCCAGCGTAGTAGGGGTAGGACAGGTTAACAATGAGCAGTTCTTC
-	TRBV5-5	TRBJ1-2	-	CASSLVGREEYGYTF	TGTGCCAGCAGCTTGGTTGGGAGGGAGGAATATGGCTACACCTTC
-	TRBV7-3	TRBJ2-2	-	CASSSQSGSGELFF	TGTGCCAGCAGCTCTCAATCAGGGTCCGGGGAGCTGTTTTTT
-	TRBV27	TRBJ2-1	-	CASSLFPGEQFF	TGTGCCAGCAGTTTATTCCCGGGTGAGCAGTTCTTC
few	TRBV6-1	TRBJ2-1	-	CASSEEGWGEQFF	TGTGCCAGCAGTGAAGAAGGATGGGGTGAGCAGTTCTTC
once	TRBV14	TRBJ2-3	-	CASRHGSTDTQYF	TGTGCCAGCCGCCACGGCAGCACAGATACGCAGTATTTT
-	TRBV19	TRBJ1-3	-	CASSPGPGNTIYF	TGTGCCAGCAGCCCGGGCCCTGGAAACACCATATATTTT
once	TRBV7-2	TRBJ1-2	-	CASSLARLGRGGYTF	TGTGCCAGCAGCTTAGCGCGTTTAGGTAGGGGTGGCTACACCTTC
-	TRBV6-5	TRBJ1-1	-	CASSYSIGQPEAFF	TGTGCCAGCAGTTACTCGATAGGTCAGCCTGAAGCTTTCTTT
-	TRBV28	TRBJ2-1	-	CASSLRQGEQFF	TGTGCCAGCAGTTTACGCCAGGGGGAGCAGTTCTTC
-	TRBV7-6	TRBJ2-7	-	CASSLNGAYEQYF	TGTGCCAGCAGCTTAAATGGAGCCTACGAGCAGTACTTC
few	TRBV7-3	TRBJ2-3	TRBD1	CASSSGQRGSVDTQYF	TGTGCCAGCAGCTCGGGACAGAGGGGATCGGTAGATACGCAGTATTTT
-	TRBV28	TRBJ2-7	TRBD1	CASSLSWQGAGEQYF	TGTGCCAGCAGTTTAAGTTGGCAGGGGGCTGGCGAGCAGTACTTC
-	TRBV11-2	TRBJ2-5	TRBD2	CASREAGGGETQYF	TGTGCCAGCAGAGAAGCGGGGGGCGGGGAGACCCAGTACTTC
-	TRBV6-1	TRBJ1-5	-	CASSTGKGNQPQHF	TGTGCCAGCAGCACAGGGAAAGGCAATCAGCCCCAGCATTTT
-	TRBV4-3	TRBJ2-2	TRBD2	CASSLLGLAANTGELFF	TGCGCCAGCAGCCTCCTCGGACTAGCGGCGAACACCGGGGAGCTGTTTTTT
-	TRBV30	TRBJ2-7	-	CAWSASDISYEQYF	TGTGCCTGGAGTGCATCCGACATATCCTACGAGCAGTACTTC
-	TRBV4-1	TRBJ2-1	TRBD2	CASSQVAGGNYNEQFF	TGCGCCAGCAGCCAAGTAGCGGGCGGGAACTACAATGAGCAGTTCTTC
-	TRBV29-1	TRBJ2-7	-	CSVSWDGATEQYF	TGCAGCGTATCTTGGGACGGTGCTACCGAGCAGTACTTC
-	TRBV28	TRBJ2-7	TRBD1	CASSTPQGAMYEQYF	TGTGCCAGCAGTACCCCCCAGGGGGCTATGTACGAGCAGTACTTC
-	TRBV30	TRBJ2-1	TRBD2	CAWSVRASGRAGNEQFF	TGTGCCTGGAGTGTACGGGCTAGCGGGAGGGCCGGGAATGAGCAGTTCTTC
-	TRBV5-6	TRBJ2-3	TRBD1	CASSLNSGGFTDTQYF	TGTGCCAGCAGCTTAAACTCAGGGGGTTTCACAGATACGCAGTATTTT
few	TRBV4-1	TRBJ2-3	-	CASSPGTDTQYF	TGCGCCAGCTCCCCCGGAACGGATACGCAGTATTTT
-	TRBV7-1	TRBJ2-7	TRBD1	CASSLAGQGASEQYF	TGTGCCAGCAGCTTAGCTGGACAGGGGGCGTCCGAGCAGTACTTC
-	TRBV11-2	TRBJ1-5	TRBD1	CASSLGTGNQPQHF	TGTGCCAGCAGCTTAGGGACAGGAAATCAGCCCCAGCATTTT
-	TRBV27	TRBJ1-2	-	CASRAGHYGYTF	TGTGCCAGCAGGGCGGGCCACTATGGCTACACCTTC
-	TRBV5-1	TRBJ1-2	TRBD1	CASSLLAGGDYGYTF	TGCGCCAGCAGCTTGTTGGCAGGGGGGGACTATGGCTACACCTTC
-	TRBV27	TRBJ2-7	TRBD2	CASRQGLAGVGEGYEQYF	TGTGCCAGCAGGCAGGGACTAGCGGGAGTAGGGGAGGGCTACGAGCAGTACTTC
-	TRBV5-1	TRBJ2-1	TRBD2	CASTPRGSLDNEQFF	TGCGCCAGCACACCCCGCGGGAGTTTGGACAATGAGCAGTTCTTC
-	TRBV19	TRBJ2-1	TRBD2	CASSITGTSLNEQFF	TGTGCCAGTAGTATCACTGGGACTAGTTTGAATGAGCAGTTCTTC
once	TRBV7-3	TRBJ2-5	-	CASSLSMGQETQYF	TGTGCCAGCAGCTTAAGTATGGGACAAGAGACCCAGTACTTC
-	TRBV7-9	TRBJ2-1	TRBD2	CASSLAPWAGVINEQFF	TGTGCCAGCAGCTTAGCTCCGTGGGCGGGAGTAATCAATGAGCAGTTCTTC
-	TRBV5-1	TRBJ1-2	-	CASRPVGDNYGYTF	TGCGCCAGCAGACCGGTAGGGGATAACTATGGCTACACCTTC
-	TRBV5-6	TRBJ2-1	TRBD2	CASSPTSVSYNEQFF	TGTGCCAGCAGCCCTACTAGCGTTTCCTACAATGAGCAGTTCTTC
-	TRBV28	TRBJ1-1	-	CASSSYSEAFF	TGTGCCAGCAGTTCGTACTCTGAAGCTTTCTTT
-	TRBV4-2	TRBJ2-2	TRBD2	CASSQAAGGPPGELFF	TGTGCCAGCAGCCAAGCTGCGGGGGGCCCCCCCGGGGAGCTGTTTTTT
-	TRBV9	TRBJ2-1	-	CASSVGGDYNEQFF	TGTGCCAGCAGCGTAGGTGGCGATTACAATGAGCAGTTCTTC
-	TRBV5-6	TRBJ1-5	-	CASSSRQGNGPQHF	TGTGCCAGCAGCTCCCGCCAGGGGAATGGGCCCCAGCATTTT
-	TRBV27	TRBJ2-7	-	CASSLPSLEQYF	TGTGCCAGCAGTTTACCCTCCCTCGAGCAGTACTTC
-	TRBV5-4	TRBJ1-4	TRBD1	CASSDARGQGYTTNEKLFF	TGTGCCAGCAGCGATGCGAGGGGACAGGGGTATACAACTAATGAAAAACTGTTTTTT
-	TRBV5-6	TRBJ2-7	TRBD2	CASSPGLAGVWAYEQYF	TGTGCCAGCAGCCCAGGACTAGCGGGAGTGTGGGCCTACGAGCAGTACTTC
-	TRBV28	TRBJ1-5	-	CASSYASTGNQPQHF	TGTGCCAGCAGTTACGCTAGCACAGGGAATCAGCCCCAGCATTTT
-	TRBV4-2	TRBJ2-5	TRBD1	CASSQDVQGAQETQYF	TGTGCCAGCAGCCAAGATGTACAGGGGGCCCAAGAGACCCAGTACTTC
-	TRBV5-1	TRBJ2-5	TRBD2	CASSLASGQETQYF	TGCGCCAGCAGCTTGGCTAGCGGTCAAGAGACCCAGTACTTC
-	TRBV28	TRBJ2-1	-	CASRFRLSGDEQFF	TGTGCCAGCAGATTCAGGTTATCGGGCGATGAGCAGTTCTTC
-	TRBV30	TRBJ1-1	TRBD1	CAWSKTGTEAFF	TGTGCCTGGAGTAAGACAGGGACTGAAGCTTTCTTT
-	TRBV5-4	TRBJ1-6	-	CASSPVPGANSPLHF	TGTGCCAGCAGCCCCGTCCCGGGGGCAAATTCACCCCTCCACTTT
few	TRBV4-1	TRBJ2-3	-	CASSRVISDTDTQYF	TGCGCCAGCAGCCGAGTTATAAGTGACACAGATACGCAGTATTTT